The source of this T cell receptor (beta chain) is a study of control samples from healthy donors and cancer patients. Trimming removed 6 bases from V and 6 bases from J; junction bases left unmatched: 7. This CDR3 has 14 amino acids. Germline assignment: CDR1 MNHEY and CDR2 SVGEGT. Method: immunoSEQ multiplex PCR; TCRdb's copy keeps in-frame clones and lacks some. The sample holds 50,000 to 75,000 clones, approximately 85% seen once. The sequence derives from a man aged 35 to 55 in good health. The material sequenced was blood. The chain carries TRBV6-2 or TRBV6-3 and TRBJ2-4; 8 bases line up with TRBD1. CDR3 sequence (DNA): TGTGCCAGCAGCCCAGACAGGGGTCTAAACATTCAGTACTTC. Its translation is CASSPDRGLNIQYF.